These 26 T cell receptor beta chains share one sample of origin, sequenced in a study of T-cell reconstitution after alpha-beta-depleted transplantation in children. Unique molecular identifiers were incorporated during preparation of the TCRbeta library. TCRdb re-called the PCR reads with MiXCR, one entry per CDR3 protein. The sample records almost 500,000 distinct CDR3 sequences, roughly an eighth being singletons. This specimen consisted of PBMCs from the stem cell graft donor, obtained from the stem cell graft. The receptors come from a human donor who donated a stem cell graft to a child with combined immunodeficiency.

The chain recombines TRBV4-3 with TRBJ2-7; 9 positions agree with TRBD2. V lost 4 bases to trimming and J lost 0 bases; unmatched junction nucleotides: 7. This CDR3 is built from 16 residues. The germline gives CDR1 LGHNA, CDR2 YSLEER. The CDR3 is CASSLGLAKNSYEQYF. The CDR3 bases are TGCGCCAGCAGCCTCGGACTAGCGAAAAACTCCTACGAGCAGTACTTC.

The chain joins TRBV7-6 to TRBJ2-7, with D perhaps matching TRBD1 (5 bases). Germline-derived CDR1 and CDR2 are SGHVS and FNYEAQ. The CDR3 spans 13 residues. Deletions cut 3 bases from V and 6 bases from J, with 12 bases between. The CDR3 region is CASSLLQGSEQYF. CDR3 DNA: TGTGCCAGCAGCTTGTTGCAGGGTTCCGAGCAGTACTTC.

This clonotype showed up just a few times. This chain uses TRBV5-1 with TRBJ1-4; D is undetermined. Germline V gene lookup returns CDR1 SGHRS and CDR2 YFSETQ. The CDR3 has 14 amino acids. The V end was cut by 3 bases, the J end by 8 bases, with 14 bases between. CDR3 sequence: CASSSEGRSEKLFF. CDR3 DNA sequence: TGCGCCAGCAGCTCGGAAGGGAGGTCCGAAAAACTGTTTTTT.

This clonotype has just a few counts. J is TRBJ2-2 and V is TRBV7-9, with D possibly matching TRBD1 (5 bases). This CDR3 has 14 residues. Trimming stripped 6 bases from V and 1 base from J, with 9 bases between. Germline CDR1 SEHNR, CDR2 FQNEAQ (reference sequence). This chain's CDR3 is CASSTTGNTGELFF. The DNA for the CDR3 is TGTGCCAGCAGTACAACAGGGAACACCGGGGAGCTGTTTTTT.

This sequence joins TRBV5-1 and TRBJ2-7, with 9 nucleotides matching TRBD1. This CDR3 has 13 amino acids. Germline loops: CDR1 SGHRS, CDR2 YFSETQ. J gave up 5 bases and V 3 bases, and 3 bases lay outside the gene matches. The CDR3 DNA is TGCGCCAGCAGCTGGGACAGGGCGGACGAGCAGTACTTC. Amino acids: CASSWDRADEQYF. Using reference TRBV5-1 and TRBJ2-7 for the parts outside the CDR3, the full variable domain is KAGVTQTPRYLIKTRGQQVTLSCSPISGHRSVSWYQQTPGQGLQFLFEYFSETQRNKGNFPGRFSGRQFSNSRSEMNVSTLELGDSALYLCASSWDRADEQYFGPGTRLTVT.

The chain links TRBV7-9 to TRBJ1-5, with 7 bases aligning to TRBD1. Losses at the gene ends were 1 base for V and 8 bases for J; bases not matched to a gene: 14. The V gene's germline CDR1 is SEHNR and CDR2 FQNEAQ (reference sequence). This CDR3 is built from 17 residues. The CDR3 region has the DNA TGTGCCAGCAGCTTAGGGACAGGCGTACCCAAGCTTGAGCCCCAGCATTTT. It yields the protein CASSLGTGVPKLEPQHF.

The sample holds a few counts of this clonotype. This rearrangement joins TRBV7-2 to TRBJ2-5, with a possible D match to TRBD2 (5 bases). Germline V lookup: CDR1 SGHTA, CDR2 FQGNSA. The CDR3 has 14 residues. Between the trimmed V and J ends, which lost 1 base and 6 bases, there was a span of 12 bases. In DNA form, the CDR3 reads TGTGCCAGCAGCTTAGTGCCTAGCAGCAAGACCCAGTACTTC. Protein sequence: CASSLVPSSKTQYF.

This clonotype was counted between two and nine times. The chain links TRBV7-3 to TRBJ2-1; unclear D gene. Germline values: CDR1 SGHTA, CDR2 FQGTGA. Trimming took off 1 base at V and 9 bases at J, with 7 bases between the two ends. CDR3 length: 12 residues. The CDR3 here is CASSLNGREQFF. The CDR3 DNA follows: TGTGCCAGCAGCTTAAATGGGCGTGAGCAGTTCTTC.

This clonotype was observed many times. This chain links TRBV12-3 or TRBV12-4 with TRBJ2-7, with 7 bases aligning to TRBD1. The V and J ends lost 6 bases and 4 bases, in that order; junction bases with no gene match: 3. This CDR3 comprises 12 residues. CDR3: CASSQTGYEQYF. In DNA, the CDR3 is TGTGCCAGCAGCCAGACAGGGTACGAGCAGTACTTC.

This clonotype has more than one count but fewer than ten. The chain is built from TRBV7-4 and TRBJ2-3; 13 positions agree with TRBD2. CDR1 and CDR2 from the germline V gene are SGHVT and SQSDAQ. V was clipped by 4 bases and J by 0 bases; unmatched bases: 4. This CDR3 spans 17 amino acids. This CDR3 is CASSSGLAGDSTDTQYF. DNA of the CDR3: TGTGCCAGCAGCTCCGGACTAGCGGGGGACAGCACAGATACGCAGTATTTT.

This clonotype was detected only a few times. The J gene is TRBJ2-7, the V gene TRBV12-3 or TRBV12-4; D is unclear. The CDR3 contains 11 residues. The V end lost 6 bases, the J end lost 9 bases, and 12 bases lay between the germline ends. CDR3 protein: CASSHRAGQYF. CDR3 nucleotide sequence: TGTGCCAGCAGCCACCGGGCTGGGCAGTACTTC.

This clonotype was counted only a few times. This sequence joins TRBV12-3 or TRBV12-4 and TRBJ2-7; 9 bases line up with TRBD1. Trimming cost V 5 bases and J 1 base; bases outside gene matches: 6. CDR3 length: 15 residues. The CDR3 DNA reads as TGTGCCAGCAGTGCTACAGGGGGCTCTTCCTACGAGCAGTACTTC. Amino acid sequence: CASSATGGSSYEQYF.

There are a few counts of this clonotype. The V gene is TRBV5-1, the J gene TRBJ1-1, with D perhaps TRBD1 (5 bases). The CDR3 runs 15 residues. The germline V gene has CDR1 SGHRS and CDR2 YFSETQ. V was cut by 0 bases and J by 0 bases, with 9 bases left in between. The CDR3 region is CASSLAGQVNTEAFF. The CDR3 nucleotides read TGCGCCAGCAGCTTGGCCGGACAAGTGAACACTGAAGCTTTCTTT.

The sample holds a few counts of this clonotype. The rearrangement links TRBV24-1 to TRBJ1-5; D is unresolved. CDR3 length: 12 amino acids. V lost 3 bases, J lost 6 bases, and 5 bases lay in between. Germline V gene data show CDR1 as KGHDR and CDR2 as SFDVKD. Written as DNA, the CDR3 is TGTGCCACCAGTGATCCTGCTCAGCCCCAGCATTTT. It codes for CATSDPAQPQHF.

In its sample, this clonotype was seen a few times. CDR3 DNA sequence: TGTGCCAGTAGTCGGGACAGGGTTGGAGACACTGAAGCTTTCTTT. It translates to CASSRDRVGDTEAFF. The chain employs TRBV19 and TRBJ1-1; 9 nucleotides match TRBD1. V lost 5 bases, J lost 3 bases, and 7 bases stayed unmatched. Germline assignment: CDR1 LNHDA and CDR2 SQIVND (reference sequence). The CDR3 extends over 15 amino acids.

This clonotype was counted ten times or more. This chain connects TRBV20-1 to TRBJ2-2; D might be TRBD2 (5 bases). CDR1 and CDR2 from the germline V gene are DFQATT and SNEGSKA (reference sequence). Trimming took 1 base from V and 4 from J, leaving 10 bases between them. The CDR3 has 14 amino acids. In nucleotides, the CDR3 is TGCAGTGCTAGAGCATCTGGAGGCACCGGGGAGCTGTTTTTT. Amino acids: CSARASGGTGELFF.

The table lists this clonotype with a few counts. This chain uses TRBV7-2 with TRBJ2-3, with TRBD2 matching over 12 bases. V was clipped by 2 bases and J by 1 base; unmatched bases: 1. The CDR3 length is 16 residues. Looked up from germline, CDR1 is SGHTA and CDR2 is FQGNSA. This chain's CDR3 is CASSLTSGGRTDTQYF. CDR3 DNA sequence: TGTGCCAGCAGCTTAACTAGCGGGGGGCGCACAGATACGCAGTATTTT.

This chain uses TRBV15 with TRBJ2-2; D ambiguous. V was pared by 4 bases and J by 4 bases, with 10 bases between. CDR1 LNHNV and CDR2 YYDKDF come from the germline V gene (reference sequence). CDR3 length equals 14 residues. This CDR3 is CATSKESSTGELFF. The CDR3 DNA is TGTGCCACCAGCAAAGAAAGCAGCACCGGGGAGCTGTTTTTT. Drawing the rest from reference TRBV15 and TRBJ2-2, the complete variable domain is DAMVIQNPRYQVTQFGKPVTLSCSQTLNHNVMYWYQQKSSQAPKLLFHYYDKDFNNEADTPDNFQSRRPNTSFCFLDIRSPGLGDTAMYLCATSKESSTGELFFGEGSRLTVL.

This chain connects TRBV10-3 to TRBJ2-6, with 10 bases lining up with TRBD1. CDR1 and CDR2 (germline): ENHRY, SYGVKD. After removal of 6 bases from V and 3 bases from J, the junction contained 8 bases not matched to a gene. CDR3 length: 17 amino acids. The chain's CDR3 is CAIRRQGALSGANVLTF. The DNA for the CDR3 is TGTGCCATCAGAAGACAGGGGGCATTGAGTGGGGCCAACGTCCTGACTTTC.

The table lists this clonotype with many counts. The rearrangement uses TRBV5-1 and TRBJ2-1; 8 bases line up with TRBD2. Trimming took 0 bases from V and 5 from J; bases not matched to a gene: 7. Per germline, CDR1 SGHRS and CDR2 YFSETQ. The CDR3 loop spans 16 amino acids. The CDR3 spells CASSLGGGRFDNEQFF. Written as DNA, the CDR3 is TGCGCCAGCAGCTTGGGAGGCGGGAGGTTCGACAATGAGCAGTTCTTC. Full variable domain (missing parts from reference TRBV5-1 and TRBJ2-1): KAGVTQTPRYLIKTRGQQVTLSCSPISGHRSVSWYQQTPGQGLQFLFEYFSETQRNKGNFPGRFSGRQFSNSRSEMNVSTLELGDSALYLCASSLGGGRFDNEQFFGPGTRLTVL.

The chain couples TRBV10-3 to TRBJ2-2, with 10 bases that match TRBD2. The V and J ends lost 2 bases and 0 bases, in that order; junction bases with no gene match: 6. Germline-derived CDR1 and CDR2 are ENHRY and SYGVKD. This CDR3 has 18 residues. Here the CDR3 DNA reads TGTGCCATCAGTGAGAGGCTAGCGGGGGCCTCGAACACCGGGGAGCTGTTTTTT. Encoded protein: CAISERLAGASNTGELFF.

Many counts were recorded for this clonotype. This rearrangement joins TRBV29-1 to TRBJ2-6, with TRBD1 as a possible D gene (5 bases). Germline loops: CDR1 SQVTM, CDR2 ANQGSEA. The CDR3 sequence is 14 residues long. V lost 6 bases and J 0 bases, leaving 9 bases between the germline ends. Here the CDR3 reads CSVLGLSGANVLTF. The CDR3 DNA sequence: TGCAGCGTCCTGGGGCTCTCTGGGGCCAACGTCCTGACTTTC.

This clonotype has just a few counts. The chain joins TRBV4-3 to TRBJ2-5; 8 bases map to TRBD2. The CDR3 sequence is 14 residues long. CDR1 is LGHNA and CDR2 is YSLEER in the germline V gene. V shed 1 base, J shed 5 bases, and the junction held 3 bases outside the gene matches. For the CDR3, the DNA is TGCGCCAGCAGCCAAGTAGCGGGGAGTGAGACCCAGTACTTC. It specifies CASSQVAGSETQYF.

Remarks on this clonotype: It may be a read error: a sequence one base away is much more abundant. The CDR3 carries no conserved terminal phenylalanine or tryptophan, so it likely arises from a read error. CDR3 coding DNA: TGCAGTGCTAGAGATAACACGGGAGGGGAAACCGGGGAGCTGTTTTGT. Residues: CSARDNTGGETGELFC. The chain is built from TRBV20-1 and TRBJ2-2, with 8 bases lining up with TRBD2. There are 16 residues in the CDR3. CDR1 DFQATT and CDR2 SNEGSKA come from the germline V gene (reference sequence). The J segment lost 5 bases and the V segment lost 0 bases, leaving 8 bases of the junction unmatched.

This clonotype appeared many times. The chain is built from TRBV12-3 or TRBV12-4 and TRBJ2-5, with TRBD1 as a possible D gene (5 bases). The V and J ends lost 2 bases and 6 bases respectively, with 10 bases between them. This CDR3 has 13 residues. The CDR3 DNA reads as TGTGCCAGCAGTTTATTCCAGGGAAAGACCCAGTACTTC. It is translated as CASSLFQGKTQYF.

Ten or more counts support this clonotype. The chain joins TRBV10-3 to TRBJ2-5; D is unclear. V lost 1 base to trimming and J lost 2 bases, with 8 bases between them. The CDR3 runs to 14 residues. CDR1 ENHRY and CDR2 SYGVKD come from the germline V gene. CDR3 DNA: TGTGCCATCAGTGAGTACGGCAGACAAGAGACCCAGTACTTC. Translation: CAISEYGRQETQYF.